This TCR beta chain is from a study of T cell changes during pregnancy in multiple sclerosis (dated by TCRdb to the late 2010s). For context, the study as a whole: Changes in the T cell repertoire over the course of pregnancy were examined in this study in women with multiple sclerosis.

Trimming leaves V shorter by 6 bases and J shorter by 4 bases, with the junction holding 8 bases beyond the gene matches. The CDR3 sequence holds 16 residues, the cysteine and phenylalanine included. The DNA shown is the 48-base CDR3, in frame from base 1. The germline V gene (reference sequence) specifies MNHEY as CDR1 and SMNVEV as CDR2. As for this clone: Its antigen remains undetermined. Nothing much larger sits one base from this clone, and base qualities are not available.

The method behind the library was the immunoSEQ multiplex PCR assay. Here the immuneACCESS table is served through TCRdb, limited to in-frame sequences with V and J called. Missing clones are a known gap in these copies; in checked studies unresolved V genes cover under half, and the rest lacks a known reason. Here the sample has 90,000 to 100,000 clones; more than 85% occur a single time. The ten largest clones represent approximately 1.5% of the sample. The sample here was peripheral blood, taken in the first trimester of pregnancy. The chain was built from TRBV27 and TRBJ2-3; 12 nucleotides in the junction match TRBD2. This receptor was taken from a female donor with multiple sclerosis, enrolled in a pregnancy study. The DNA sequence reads TGTGCCAGCAGGCGGTTGACTAGCGGGAGACCAGATACGCAGTATTTT. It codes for CASRRLTSGRPDTQYF.